The entry that follows covers one TCR beta chain sequence. Its antigen is unknown. The germline gene is not matched at one end of the junction; a read error may be the cause. The data were obtained in a study of post-analysis software for immune sequencing data (dated by TCRdb to the mid-2010s). Background on the whole study: Relapsing-remitting, secondary progressive and progressive-relapsing multiple sclerosis were recorded as disease courses, and subtype annotation was lacking for some patients. The patient repertoires were set against about 12 previously published healthy control repertoires from donors whose ages ranged from about 6 to 25 years. A subset of samples was prepared in parallel using single-end sample barcoding, then pooled and co-amplified after Illumina adapter ligation.

Overall study outcomes, separate from this receptor: Significantly higher frequencies in patients than in controls were found for a handful of TRBV segments, including TRBV5-6, TRBV5-1 and TRBV20-1. Multiple sclerosis patients had significantly lower normalized Chao1 diversity than controls, a result that suggests substantial peripheral T-cell clonal expansion. Direct clustering with F measure revealed strong co-clustering of samples prepared in the same batch, which led to a batch-effect correction. The control group was slightly older than the multiple sclerosis patient group.

TCR beta repertoires were profiled from peripheral blood of about a dozen young patients with multiple sclerosis to demonstrate the VDJtools post-analysis software. Multiple sclerosis patients were children and adolescents aged 6 to 15 years. Library creation used PCR. The sample was run on an Illumina HiSeq 2500. Unique molecular identifiers were incorporated into TCR beta cDNA libraries to reduce PCR and sequencing biases. Every 1 to 10 million input T cells yielded 500,000 or so cDNA molecules, meaning each molecule approximated one T cell. The patient libraries were prepared and sequenced using the same protocol as the earlier healthy control dataset. Within a given batch, samples were prepared together, multiplexed and sequenced on the same HiSeq lane. The study's processing was this. Raw barcoded reads were processed with MIGEC, discarding single-read molecular identifier groups before consensus assembly and CDR3 extraction. VDJtools was used for post-analysis of the clonotype tables, and diversity was normalized by down-sampling every dataset to the size of the smallest sample. In repertoire overlap clustering, CDR3 amino acid sequences, but not nucleotide sequences, were matched to correct batch-related cross-sample contamination. Clones were called with MiXCR by TCRdb after fastp trimmed the public reads at Q25, and only in-frame beta chains were retained. Every distinct CDR3 protein forms one entry, paired with its most common genes and DNA. The authors' filters were not applied to this entry. The sample includes approximately 630,000 distinct CDR3 sequences, with approximately 59% observed a single time. The ten most abundant clones make up over 9% of the sample.

Inclusive of the bounding cysteine and phenylalanine, the CDR3 is 13 residues long. Only CDR3 DNA remains: 39 bases, in frame from the first base. CDR1 and CDR2 are read off the germline V gene (reference sequence) as MNHEY and SMNVEV. The chain joins TRBV27 to TRBJ2-1; TRBD1 matches 8 bases in the middle. The sample was blood. This clonotype was sampled from a girl aged 2-10 years with multiple sclerosis. The CDR3 loop reads CASSPTGAAEQFF. The DNA reads as follows: TGTGCTAGCAGCCCGACAGGGGCGGCTGAGCAGTTCTTC.